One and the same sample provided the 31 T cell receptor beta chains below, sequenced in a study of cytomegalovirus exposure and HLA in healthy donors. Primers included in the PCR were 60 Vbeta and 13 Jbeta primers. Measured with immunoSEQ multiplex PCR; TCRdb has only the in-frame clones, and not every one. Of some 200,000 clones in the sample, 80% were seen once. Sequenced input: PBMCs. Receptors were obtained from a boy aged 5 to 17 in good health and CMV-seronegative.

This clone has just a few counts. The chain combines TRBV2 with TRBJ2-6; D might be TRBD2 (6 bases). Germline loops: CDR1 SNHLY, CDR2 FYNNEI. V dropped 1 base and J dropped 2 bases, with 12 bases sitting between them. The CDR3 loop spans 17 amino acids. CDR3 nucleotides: TGTGCCAGCAGTGAAGGTTTGTGGGGGGCTGGGGCCAACGTCCTGACTTTC. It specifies CASSEGLWGAGANVLTF.

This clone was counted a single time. CDR3 sequence: CASSSRASLRDFNHNEQFF. The DNA of the CDR3 is TGTGCCAGCAGCTCCCGCGCGTCCCTGCGGGACTTTAACCACAATGAGCAGTTCTTC. The J gene is TRBJ2-1, the V gene TRBV7-3, with D maybe TRBD2 (6 bases). With 4 bases removed from V and 5 bases from J, the gap between germline ends came to 27 bases. This CDR3 contains 19 residues. The germline V gene encodes CDR1 SGHTA and CDR2 FQGTGA. Based on the CDR3 plus reference TRBV7-3 and TRBJ2-1, the full variable domain is GAGVSQTPSNKVTEKGKYVELRCDPISGHTALYWYRQSLGQGPEFLIYFQGTGAADDSGLPNDRFFAVRPEGSVSTLKIQRTERGDSAVYLCASSSRASLRDFNHNEQFFGPGTRLTVL.

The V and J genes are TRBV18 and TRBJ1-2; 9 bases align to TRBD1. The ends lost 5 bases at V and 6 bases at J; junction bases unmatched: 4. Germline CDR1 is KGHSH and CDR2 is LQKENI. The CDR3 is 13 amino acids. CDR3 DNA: TGTGCCAGCTCATACGACAGGGGGGATGGCTACACCTTC. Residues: CASSYDRGDGYTF.

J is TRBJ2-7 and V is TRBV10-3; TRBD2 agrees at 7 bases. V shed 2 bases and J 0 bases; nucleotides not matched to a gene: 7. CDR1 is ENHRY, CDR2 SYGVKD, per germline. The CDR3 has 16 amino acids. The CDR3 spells CAISEETSASSYEQYF. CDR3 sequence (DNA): TGTGCCATCAGTGAGGAAACTAGCGCGAGCTCCTACGAGCAGTACTTC.

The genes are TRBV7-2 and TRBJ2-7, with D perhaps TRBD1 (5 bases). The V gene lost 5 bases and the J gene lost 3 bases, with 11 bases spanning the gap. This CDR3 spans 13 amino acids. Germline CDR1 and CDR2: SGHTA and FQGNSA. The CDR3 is CASSPPTVYEQYF. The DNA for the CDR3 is TGTGCCAGCAGCCCACCGACAGTCTACGAGCAGTACTTC.

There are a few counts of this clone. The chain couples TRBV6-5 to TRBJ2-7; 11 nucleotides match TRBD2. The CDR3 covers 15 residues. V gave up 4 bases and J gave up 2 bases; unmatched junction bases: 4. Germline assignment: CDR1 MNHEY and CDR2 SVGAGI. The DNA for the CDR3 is TGTGCCAGCAGTTCTAGCGGGAGGAAGGCCTACGAGCAGTACTTC. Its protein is CASSSSGRKAYEQYF.

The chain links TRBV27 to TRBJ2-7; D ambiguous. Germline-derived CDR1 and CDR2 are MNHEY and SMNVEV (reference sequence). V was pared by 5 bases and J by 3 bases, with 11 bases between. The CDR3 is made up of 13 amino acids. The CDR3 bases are TGTGCCAGCAGTCGCCGGGTGTTCTACGAGCAGTACTTC. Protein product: CASSRRVFYEQYF.

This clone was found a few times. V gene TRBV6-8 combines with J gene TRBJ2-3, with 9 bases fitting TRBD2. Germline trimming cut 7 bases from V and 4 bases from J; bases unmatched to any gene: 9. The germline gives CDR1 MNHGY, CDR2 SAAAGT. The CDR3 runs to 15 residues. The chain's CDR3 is CASTAGGIVADTQYF. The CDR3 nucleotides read TGTGCCAGCACAGCGGGAGGTATCGTGGCAGATACGCAGTATTTT.

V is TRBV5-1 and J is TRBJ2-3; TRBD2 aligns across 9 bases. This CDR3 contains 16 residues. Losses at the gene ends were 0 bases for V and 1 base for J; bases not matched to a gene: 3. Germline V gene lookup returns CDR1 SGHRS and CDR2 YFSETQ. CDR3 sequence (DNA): TGCGCCAGCAGCTTGGAGGGCGGGGGGGGCACAGATACGCAGTATTTT. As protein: CASSLEGGGGTDTQYF.

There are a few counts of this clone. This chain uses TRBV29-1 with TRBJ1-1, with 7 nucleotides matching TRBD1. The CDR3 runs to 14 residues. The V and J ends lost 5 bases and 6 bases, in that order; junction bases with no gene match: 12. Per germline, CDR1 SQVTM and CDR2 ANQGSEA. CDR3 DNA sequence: TGCAGCGTTCGACGACAGGGAACGGTGGCTGAAGCTTTCTTT. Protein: CSVRRQGTVAEAFF.

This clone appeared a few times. The CDR3 region has the DNA TGCGCCAGCAGCCGTACGACCTTAAGCGGGCCTAGCACAGATACGCAGTATTTT. It specifies CASSRTTLSGPSTDTQYF. The chain employs TRBV5-1 and TRBJ2-3; tentatively, D is TRBD2 (6 bases). Trimming removed 4 bases from V and 0 bases from J, with 21 bases in between. From germline, CDR1 is SGHRS and CDR2 YFSETQ. CDR3 length: 18 residues.

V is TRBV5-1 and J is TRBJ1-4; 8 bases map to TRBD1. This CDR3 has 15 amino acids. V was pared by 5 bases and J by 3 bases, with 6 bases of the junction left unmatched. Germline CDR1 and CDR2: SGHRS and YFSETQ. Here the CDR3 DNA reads TGCGCCAGCAGAACCCAGGGGGCCGCTAATGAAAAACTGTTTTTT. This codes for CASRTQGAANEKLFF.

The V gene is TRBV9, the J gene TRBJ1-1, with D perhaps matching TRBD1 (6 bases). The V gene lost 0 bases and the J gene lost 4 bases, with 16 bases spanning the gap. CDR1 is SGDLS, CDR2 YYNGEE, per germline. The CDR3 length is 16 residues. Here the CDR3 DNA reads TGTGCCAGCAGCGTAGAAATTGGGGGCTGGGGCACTGAAGCTTTCTTT. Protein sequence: CASSVEIGGWGTEAFF.

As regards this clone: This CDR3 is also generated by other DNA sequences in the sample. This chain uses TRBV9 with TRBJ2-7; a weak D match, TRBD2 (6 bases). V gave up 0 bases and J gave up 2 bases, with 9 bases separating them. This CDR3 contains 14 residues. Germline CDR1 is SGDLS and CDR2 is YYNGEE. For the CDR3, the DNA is TGTGCCAGCAGCGTAGATAGCGGTACCTACGAGCAGTACTTC. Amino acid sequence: CASSVDSGTYEQYF.

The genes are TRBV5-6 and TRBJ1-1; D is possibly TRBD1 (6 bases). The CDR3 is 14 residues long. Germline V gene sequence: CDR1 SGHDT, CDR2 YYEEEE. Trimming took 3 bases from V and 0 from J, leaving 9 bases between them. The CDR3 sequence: CASSWGHLNTEAFF. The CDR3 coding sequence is TGTGCCAGCAGCTGGGGACACTTGAACACTGAAGCTTTCTTT.

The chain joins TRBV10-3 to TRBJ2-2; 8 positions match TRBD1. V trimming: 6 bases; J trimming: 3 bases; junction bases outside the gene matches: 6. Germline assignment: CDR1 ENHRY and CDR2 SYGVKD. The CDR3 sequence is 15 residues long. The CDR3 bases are TGTGCCATCAGGGCCCTGGACAGGGACACCGGGGAGCTGTTTTTT. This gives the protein CAIRALDRDTGELFF.

The CDR3: CASSVEGYRQETQYF. CDR3 coding DNA: TGTGCCAGCAGCGTAGAGGGGTACCGACAAGAGACCCAGTACTTC. The V gene is TRBV9, the J gene TRBJ2-5, with D possibly being TRBD1 (5 bases). Trimming removed 0 bases at V and 2 bases at J, with 11 bases between. The V gene's germline CDR1 is SGDLS and CDR2 YYNGEE. The CDR3 runs 15 residues. Full variable domain (outside the CDR3, taken from reference TRBV9 and TRBJ2-5): DSGVTQTPKHLITATGQRVTLRCSPRSGDLSVYWYQQSLDQGLQFLIQYYNGEERAKGNILERFSAQQFPDLHSELNLSSLELGDSALYFCASSVEGYRQETQYFGPGTRLLVL.

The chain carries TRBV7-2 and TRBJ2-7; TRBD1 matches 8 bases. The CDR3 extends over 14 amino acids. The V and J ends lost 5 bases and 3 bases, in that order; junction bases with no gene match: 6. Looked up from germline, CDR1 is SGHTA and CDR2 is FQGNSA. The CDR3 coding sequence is TGTGCCAGCAGCCTGGGACAGGTGGTCTACGAGCAGTACTTC. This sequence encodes CASSLGQVVYEQYF. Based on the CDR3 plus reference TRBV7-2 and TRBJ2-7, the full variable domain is GAGVSQSPSNKVTEKGKDVELRCDPISGHTALYWYRQSLGQGLEFLIYFQGNSAPDKSGLPSDRFSAERTGGSVSTLTIQRTQQEDSAVYLCASSLGQVVYEQYFGPGTRLTVT.

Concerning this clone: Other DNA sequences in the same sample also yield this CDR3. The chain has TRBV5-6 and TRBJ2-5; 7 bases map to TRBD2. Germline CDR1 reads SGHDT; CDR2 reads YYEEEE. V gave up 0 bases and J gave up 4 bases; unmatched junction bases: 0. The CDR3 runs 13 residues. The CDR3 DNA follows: TGTGCCAGCAGCTTGGGGGGGGGAGAGACCCAGTACTTC. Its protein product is CASSLGGGETQYF. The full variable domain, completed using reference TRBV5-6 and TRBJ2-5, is DAGVTQSPTHLIKTRGQQVTLRCSPKSGHDTVSWYQQALGQGPQFIFQYYEEEERQRGNFPDRFSGHQFPNYSSELNVNALLLGDSALYLCASSLGGGETQYFGPGTRLLVL.

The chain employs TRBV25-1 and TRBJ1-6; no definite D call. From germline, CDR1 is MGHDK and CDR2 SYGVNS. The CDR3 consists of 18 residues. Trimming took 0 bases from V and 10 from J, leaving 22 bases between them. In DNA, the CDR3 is TGTGCCAGCAGTGAATATGGGAGGGCAGCTCAAGGTCCCTCACCCCTCCACTTT. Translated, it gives CASSEYGRAAQGPSPLHF.

As DNA, the CDR3 is TGTGCCTGGAGTGGAGACAGAGGCTACGAGCAGTACTTC. This gives the protein CAWSGDRGYEQYF. The chain recombines TRBV30 with TRBJ2-7; weak D call: TRBD1 (5 bases). The CDR3 loop spans 13 amino acids. Trimming removed 1 base from V and 3 bases from J, with 10 bases in between. Germline loops: CDR1 GTSNPN, CDR2 SVGIG (reference sequence).

CDR3 DNA: TGTGCCAGCAGCGGATACCAGGGGATCAATGAGCAGTTCTTC. This sequence encodes CASSGYQGINEQFF. The chain uses TRBV9 and TRBJ2-1, with D perhaps TRBD1 (6 bases). The V gene's germline CDR1 is SGDLS and CDR2 YYNGEE. Trimming took off 3 bases at V and 6 bases at J, with 13 bases between the two ends. This CDR3 is built from 14 residues. Filled out from reference TRBV9 and TRBJ2-1, the complete variable domain reads DSGVTQTPKHLITATGQRVTLRCSPRSGDLSVYWYQQSLDQGLQFLIQYYNGEERAKGNILERFSAQQFPDLHSELNLSSLELGDSALYFCASSGYQGINEQFFGPGTRLTVL.

The CDR3 DNA follows: TGTGCCAGCAAGAAAGACGGAGGCTATGGCTACACCTTC. This sequence encodes CASKKDGGYGYTF. The J gene is TRBJ1-2, the V gene TRBV2, with D unresolved. Between the trimmed V and J ends, which lost 7 bases and 4 bases, there was a span of 13 bases. This CDR3 region has 13 residues. Germline lookup yields CDR1 SNHLY and CDR2 FYNNEI.

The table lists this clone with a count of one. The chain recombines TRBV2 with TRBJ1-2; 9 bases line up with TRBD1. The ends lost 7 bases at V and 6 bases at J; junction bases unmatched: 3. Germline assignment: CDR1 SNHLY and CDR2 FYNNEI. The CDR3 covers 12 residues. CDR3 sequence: CASTGQGHGYTF. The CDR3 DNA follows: TGTGCCAGCACGGGACAGGGTCATGGCTACACCTTC.

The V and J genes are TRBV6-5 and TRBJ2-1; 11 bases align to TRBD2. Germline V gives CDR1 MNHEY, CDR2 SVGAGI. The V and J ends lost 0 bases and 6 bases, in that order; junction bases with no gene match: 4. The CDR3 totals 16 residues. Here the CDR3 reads CASSYSTSGKFNEQFF. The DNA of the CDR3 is TGTGCCAGCAGTTACTCGACTAGCGGGAAATTCAATGAGCAGTTCTTC.

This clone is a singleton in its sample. Here the CDR3 DNA reads TGTGCCAGCCGCTCTGGACTTCCCTACGAGCAGTACTTC. It encodes CASRSGLPYEQYF. The rearrangement uses TRBV11-2 and TRBJ2-7, with a possible D match to TRBD2 (5 bases). The CDR3 is 13 residues long. Germline CDR1 reads SGHAT; CDR2 reads FQNNGV. The V end lost 8 bases, the J end lost 2 bases, and 13 bases lay between the germline ends.

CDR3 DNA sequence: TGCGCCAGCAGCGACGATGGTGTGGGCCTTGGGGCTTTCTTT. Translating it yields CASSDDGVGLGAFF. The gene calls are TRBV5-1 and TRBJ1-1; no reliable D call. CDR1 is SGHRS, CDR2 YFSETQ, per germline. The CDR3 spans 14 residues. The germline V and J ends were trimmed by 4 bases and 11 bases, with 21 bases remaining between them.

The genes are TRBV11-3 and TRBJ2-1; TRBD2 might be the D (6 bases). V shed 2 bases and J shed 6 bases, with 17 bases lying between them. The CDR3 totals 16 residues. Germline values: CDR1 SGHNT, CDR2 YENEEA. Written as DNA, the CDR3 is TGTGCCAGCAGCTTATATTCGGGAGAGCGCGTCAATGAGCAGTTCTTC. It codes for CASSLYSGERVNEQFF.

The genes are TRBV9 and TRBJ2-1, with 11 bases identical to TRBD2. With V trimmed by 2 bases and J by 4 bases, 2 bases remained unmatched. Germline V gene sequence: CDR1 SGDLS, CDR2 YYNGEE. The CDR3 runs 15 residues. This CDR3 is CASSVSGGEYNEQFF. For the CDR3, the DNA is TGTGCCAGCAGCGTTAGCGGGGGGGAGTACAATGAGCAGTTCTTC.

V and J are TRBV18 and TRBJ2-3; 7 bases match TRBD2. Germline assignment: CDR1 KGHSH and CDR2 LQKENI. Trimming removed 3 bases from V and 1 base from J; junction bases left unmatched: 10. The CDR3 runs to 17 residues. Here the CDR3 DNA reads TGTGCCAGCTCACCCCGCCAAGGCGGGAGTGGCACAGATACGCAGTATTTT. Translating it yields CASSPRQGGSGTDTQYF. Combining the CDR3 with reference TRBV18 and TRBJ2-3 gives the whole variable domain NAGVMQNPRHLVRRRGQEARLRCSPMKGHSHVYWYRQLPEEGLKFMVYLQKENIIDESGMPKERFSAEFPKEGPSILRIQQVVRGDSAAYFCASSPRQGGSGTDTQYFGPGTRLTVL.

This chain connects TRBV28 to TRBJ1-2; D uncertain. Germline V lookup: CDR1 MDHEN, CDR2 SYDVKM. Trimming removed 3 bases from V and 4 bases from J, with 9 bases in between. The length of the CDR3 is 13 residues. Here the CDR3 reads CASSFGVTYGYTF. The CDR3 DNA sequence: TGTGCCAGCAGTTTCGGGGTAACCTATGGCTACACCTTC.